The clone carrying this T cell receptor beta chain was counted between two and nine times. Antigen: not known. The data originate from a study of beta chain features in type 1 diabetes. Germline CDR1 reads SQVTM; CDR2 reads ANQGSEA. This CDR3 region has 12 residues. Trimming at V came to 7 bases and at J to 2 bases, leaving 4 bases not matched to a gene. Expressed TCRB transcripts were sequenced because the entire RNA isolate underwent reverse transcription. Using immunoSEQ multiplex PCR, the repertoire was profiled, and TCRdb retains in-frame clones only, with some absent. The sample has more than 550,000 clones; 11% to 15% are singletons. General study points: Significant though moderate, a shortening of TCRB CDR3s appeared in all four CD4+ subsets of Type 1 diabetes patients.

The sequenced sample consisted of naive CD4+ T cells from blood. This TCR came from a man between 18 and 29 years old with type 1 diabetes. The gene calls are TRBV29-1 and TRBJ2-5; 7 nucleotides match TRBD2. CDR3 coding DNA: TGCAGCGCAGCGGGGCAGCAAGAGACCCAGTACTTC. Translating gives CSAAGQQETQYF.